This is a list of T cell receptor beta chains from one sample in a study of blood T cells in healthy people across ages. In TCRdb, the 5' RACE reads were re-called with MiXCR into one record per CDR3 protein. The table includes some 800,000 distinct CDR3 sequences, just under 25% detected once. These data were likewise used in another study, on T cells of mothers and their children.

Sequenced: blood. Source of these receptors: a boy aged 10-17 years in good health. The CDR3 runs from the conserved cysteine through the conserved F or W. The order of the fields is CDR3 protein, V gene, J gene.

CSAPGQAVQYEQYF	TRBV20-1	TRBJ2-7
CSVRGTSGYEQYF	TRBV29-1	TRBJ2-7
CAAIKAVDSEAFF	TRBV24-1	TRBJ1-1
CASSHPGQPNTMMQFF	TRBV18	TRBJ2-1
CASSIGTGYEQYF	TRBV27	TRBJ2-7
CASSLVTAGVDETQYF	TRBV5-1	TRBJ2-5
CASSGMDFGYNEQFF	TRBV7-2	TRBJ2-1
CSVRLAGDLEQYF	TRBV29-1	TRBJ2-7
CASSLEGGGDQPQHF	TRBV7-6	TRBJ1-5
CASSPRTSGILPGELFF	TRBV6-2/TRBV6-3	TRBJ2-2
CASSHDQNTEAFF	TRBV4-3	TRBJ1-1
CATTNGYNEQFF	TRBV24-1	TRBJ2-1
CASSLSAGTYEQYF	TRBV27	TRBJ2-7
CASSFYAGNTGELFF	TRBV28	TRBJ2-2
CASSIEDRVGRTGELFF	TRBV28	TRBJ2-2
CASSQEKGALTDTQYF	TRBV3-1	TRBJ2-3
CASSSGKGANTEAFF	TRBV7-9	TRBJ1-1
CASSLESSNSPLHF	TRBV7-2	TRBJ1-6
CASSSGAGMQETQYF	TRBV7-9	TRBJ2-5
CASSWTGGDYEQYF	TRBV27	TRBJ2-7
CASRKGSSSYNEQFF	TRBV12-3/TRBV12-4	TRBJ2-1
CASSWGTLTAYNEQFF	TRBV28	TRBJ2-1
CASSYRLGDRGTYEQYF	TRBV28	TRBJ2-7
CASSLYQRGPGGTQYF	TRBV28	TRBJ2-5
CASSYLAGKEQETRYF	TRBV6-5	TRBJ2-5
CASSHGVEQFF	TRBV4-2	TRBJ2-1
CASSPPTGNSSYEQYF	TRBV7-3	.
CASSSTRGSYNEQFF	TRBV7-2	TRBJ2-1
CASSRGTVYEQYF	TRBV11-2	TRBJ2-7
CASSAGLTGTETQYF	TRBV5-1	TRBJ2-5
CASSLRIEAFF	TRBV28	TRBJ1-1
CASSYSGPGTGPYEQYF	TRBV6-5	TRBJ2-7
CSARAGRIETQYF	TRBV20-1	TRBJ2-5
CASSGLSVEHTQYF	TRBV7-9	TRBJ2-3
CASSARGAYTEAFF	TRBV5-1	TRBJ1-1
CASSPRPTWDRGTYEQYF	TRBV7-7	TRBJ2-7
CASSFASGETQYF	TRBV12-3/TRBV12-4	TRBJ2-5
CSVDLPGTADLYGYTF	TRBV29-1	TRBJ1-2
CASMIGDPSYNEQFF	TRBV6-1	TRBJ2-1
CASSLPNTEAFF	TRBV27	TRBJ1-1
CASSDTSRDQETQYF	TRBV4-2	TRBJ2-5
CASSSGQGRNSPLHF	TRBV28	TRBJ1-6
CASSTNYSPGSDTQYF	TRBV11-2	TRBJ2-3
CSASLLAGGVNEQFF	TRBV20-1	TRBJ2-1